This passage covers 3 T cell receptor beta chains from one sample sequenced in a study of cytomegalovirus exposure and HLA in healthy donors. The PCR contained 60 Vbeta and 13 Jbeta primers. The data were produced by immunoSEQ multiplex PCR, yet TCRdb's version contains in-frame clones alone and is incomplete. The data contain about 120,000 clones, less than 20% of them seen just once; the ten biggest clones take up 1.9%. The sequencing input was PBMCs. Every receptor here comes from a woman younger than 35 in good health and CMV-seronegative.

The CDR3 spells CASSDRAYGYTF. DNA of the CDR3: TGTGCCAGCTCCGACAGGGCCTATGGCTACACCTTC. The chain employs TRBV6-6 and TRBJ1-2; 7 positions match TRBD1. This CDR3 region has 12 residues. The germline V gene has CDR1 MNHNY and CDR2 SVGAGI (reference sequence). V was pared by 8 bases and J by 4 bases, with 4 bases of the junction left unmatched.

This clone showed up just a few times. The CDR3 DNA is TGTGCCAGCAGCTTAGACGGCTCCGGGTGGTATGGCTACACCTTC. Encoded protein: CASSLDGSGWYGYTF. The chain couples TRBV7-6 to TRBJ1-2; no clear D. The germline V gene has CDR1 SGHVS and CDR2 FNYEAQ. The CDR3 spans 15 residues. The V and J ends lost 1 base and 5 bases respectively, with 14 bases between them.

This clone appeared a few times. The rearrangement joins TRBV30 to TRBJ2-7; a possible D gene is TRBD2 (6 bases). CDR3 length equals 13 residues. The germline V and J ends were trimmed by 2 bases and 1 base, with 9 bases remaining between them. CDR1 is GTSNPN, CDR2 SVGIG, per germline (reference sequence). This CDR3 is CAWSPGTSYEQYF. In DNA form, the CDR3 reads TGTGCCTGGAGTCCTGGGACTTCCTACGAGCAGTACTTC.